These 17 T cell receptor beta chains came from one sample sequenced in a study of cytomegalovirus exposure and HLA in healthy donors. Vbeta (60) and Jbeta (13) primers were used in the PCR. Assay: immunoSEQ multiplex PCR; the TCRdb copy retains only in-frame clones and omits some. The sample yields about 180,000 clones, approximately 80% seen once. The sample consisted of PBMCs. These receptors were obtained from a woman aged 18-30 years in good health and CMV-seropositive.

The V gene is TRBV2, the J gene TRBJ2-3; 10 nucleotides align to TRBD2. Per the germline V gene, CDR1 is SNHLY and CDR2 is FYNNEI. J lost 8 bases, V lost 9 bases, and 14 bases had no gene match. The length of the CDR3 is 15 residues. This chain's CDR3 is CASTSGAQGWGTQYF. The CDR3 DNA follows: TGTGCCAGTACTAGCGGGGCGCAGGGGTGGGGTACGCAGTATTTT.

The V call is TRBV4-2, the J call TRBJ2-2; D remains ambiguous. V was clipped by 4 bases and J by 3 bases, with 15 bases between them. CDR1 and CDR2 from the germline V gene are LGHNA and YNFKEQ. This CDR3 is built from 16 residues. The CDR3 nucleotides are TGTGCCAGCAGCCTACTCACCGAGTCGGACACCGGGGAGCTGTTTTTT. Amino acid sequence: CASSLLTESDTGELFF.

V gene TRBV6-6 combines with J gene TRBJ1-5, with D tentatively TRBD1 (6 bases). Germline V gene data show CDR1 as MNHNY and CDR2 as SVGAGI (reference sequence). The CDR3 covers 14 residues. Trimming took off 7 bases at V and 0 bases at J, with 10 bases between the two ends. CDR3 sequence reads: CASNGGSSNQPQHF. The CDR3 DNA follows: TGTGCCAGCAATGGGGGCAGTAGCAATCAGCCCCAGCATTTT.

The rearrangement joins TRBV7-8 to TRBJ1-1; 9 nucleotides agree with TRBD1. After removal of 2 bases from V and 7 bases from J, the junction contained 5 bases not matched to a gene. The CDR3 consists of 14 residues. The V gene's germline CDR1 is SGHVS and CDR2 FQNEAQ. The CDR3 bases are TGTGCCAGCAGCTTAAGGACAGGGGAATTTGAAGCTTTCTTT. Protein: CASSLRTGEFEAFF.

This chain links TRBV2 with TRBJ2-2; 9 bases map to TRBD2. The V segment lost 7 bases and the J segment 7 bases; nucleotides outside the gene matches: 7. Germline V gene sequence: CDR1 SNHLY, CDR2 FYNNEI. The CDR3 covers 14 residues. CDR3 bases: TGTGCCAGCATAGGACTAGCGTGGGGCGGGGAGCTGTTTTTT. It is translated as CASIGLAWGGELFF.

This chain joins TRBV7-2 and TRBJ2-7, with TRBD1 matching over 10 bases. The V gene end was trimmed by 5 bases and the J gene end by 3 bases; junction bases not matched to a gene: 1. Germline V CDR1 and CDR2: SGHTA, FQGNSA. CDR3 length equals 13 residues. The CDR3 nucleotides read TGTGCCAGCAGCGGGACAGGGGTCTACGAGCAGTACTTC. Its protein is CASSGTGVYEQYF. Looking up the rest from reference TRBV7-2 and TRBJ2-7 gives the full variable domain: GAGVSQSPSNKVTEKGKDVELRCDPISGHTALYWYRQSLGQGLEFLIYFQGNSAPDKSGLPSDRFSAERTGGSVSTLTIQRTQQEDSAVYLCASSGTGVYEQYFGPGTRLTVT.

The chain combines TRBV6-5 with TRBJ1-6; D uncertain. The CDR3 consists of 14 residues. V lost 2 bases and J lost 11, with 13 bases in between. Germline values: CDR1 MNHEY, CDR2 SVGAGI. CDR3 residues: CASSYRWAEAPLHF. DNA for the CDR3: TGTGCCAGCAGTTACCGATGGGCAGAAGCACCCCTCCACTTT.

The CDR3 spells CSVGLASEQYF. The CDR3 nucleotides read TGCAGTGTGGGACTAGCCTCCGAGCAGTACTTC. The chain uses TRBV20-1 and TRBJ2-7; 9 nucleotides agree with TRBD2. With V trimmed by 7 bases and J by 6 bases, 4 bases remained unmatched. The CDR3 has 11 residues. Germline CDR1 and CDR2: DFQATT and SNEGSKA (reference sequence).

J is TRBJ1-6 and V is TRBV7-2; maybe TRBD1 (5 bases). The V gene lost 4 bases and the J gene lost 9 bases, with 19 bases spanning the gap. Germline assignment: CDR1 SGHTA and CDR2 FQGNSA. This CDR3 spans 16 amino acids. CDR3 bases: TGTGCCAGCAGCTCGATCCCGGGCGGGGGGAGTTCACCCCTCCACTTT. Protein product: CASSSIPGGGSSPLHF.

The chain joins TRBV5-1 to TRBJ2-3, with D possibly being TRBD1 (6 bases). Trimming removed 0 bases at V and 2 bases at J, with 10 bases between. The V gene's germline CDR1 is SGHRS and CDR2 YFSETQ. This CDR3 contains 15 residues. CDR3 amino acids: CASSLGGQPTDTQYF. As DNA, the CDR3 is TGCGCCAGCAGCTTGGGGGGACAACCCACAGATACGCAGTATTTT.

This clone has just a few counts. The chain couples TRBV9 to TRBJ2-2, with D perhaps matching TRBD2 (7 bases). V lost 0 bases and J lost 4, with 10 bases in between. This CDR3 is 15 amino acids long. Germline V lookup: CDR1 SGDLS, CDR2 YYNGEE. The CDR3 protein is CASSVGGGLTGELFF. In DNA form, the CDR3 reads TGTGCCAGCAGCGTAGGGGGGGGCCTCACCGGGGAGCTGTTTTTT.

The chain has TRBV4-2 and TRBJ2-2; D possibly corresponds to TRBD2 (6 bases). Germline values: CDR1 LGHNA, CDR2 YNFKEQ. CDR3 length: 15 amino acids. The V gene lost 1 base and the J gene lost 6 bases, with 12 bases spanning the gap. CDR3 loop: CASSQGGRGPGELFF. The CDR3 DNA is TGTGCCAGCAGCCAAGGAGGGCGGGGCCCCGGGGAGCTGTTTTTT.

The V gene is TRBV27, the J gene TRBJ2-3; 8 bases are a match to TRBD1. Germline V CDR1 and CDR2: MNHEY, SMNVEV (reference sequence). V shed 2 bases, J shed 1 base, and the junction held 2 bases outside the gene matches. This CDR3 spans 15 amino acids. CDR3 DNA: TGTGCCAGCAGTTTACCGGGACAGGGCACAGATACGCAGTATTTT. Protein: CASSLPGQGTDTQYF.

This clone was counted only a few times. The CDR3 sequence: CASSFAQENTGELFF. As DNA, the CDR3 is TGCGCCAGCAGCTTTGCACAAGAAAACACCGGGGAGCTGTTTTTT. The rearrangement links TRBV5-1 to TRBJ2-2, with D unclear. Germline V lookup: CDR1 SGHRS, CDR2 YFSETQ. V lost 2 bases and J lost 2, with 10 bases in between. The CDR3 extends over 15 amino acids.

This clone appeared a single time. The chain has TRBV6-5 and TRBJ1-5; D is ambiguous. The germline V and J ends were trimmed by 10 bases and 4 bases, with 8 bases remaining between them. Germline loops: CDR1 MNHEY, CDR2 SVGAGI. This CDR3 is 11 amino acids long. CDR3 in DNA: TGTGCCACCGGTCGAAATCAGCCCCAGCATTTT. Translating gives CATGRNQPQHF.

A single count supports this clone. The junction shows a germline mismatch at one end, possibly a read error. The chain employs TRBV13 and TRBJ2-6, with D tentatively TRBD1 (5 bases). Germline CDR1 reads PRHDT; CDR2 reads FYEKMQ (reference sequence). There are 15 residues in the CDR3. The CDR3 nucleotides read TGTGCCAGCAGCTTGGTCTCATCTGGGGCCAACGGCCTGACTTTC. Amino acids: CASSLVSSGANGLTF.

This chain connects TRBV2 to TRBJ2-7, with D unresolved. CDR1 SNHLY and CDR2 FYNNEI come from the germline V gene. The V end was cut by 7 bases, the J end by 6 bases, with 10 bases between. This CDR3 is built from 11 residues. The CDR3 DNA follows: TGTGCCAGCACGGCAGGTATCGAGCAGTACTTC. Encoded protein: CASTAGIEQYF. The full variable domain, completed using reference TRBV2 and TRBJ2-7, is EPEVTQTPSHQVTQMGQEVILRCVPISNHLYFYWYRQILGQKVEFLVSFYNNEISEKSEIFDDQFSVERPDGSNFTLKIRSTKLEDSAMYFCASTAGIEQYFGPGTRLTVT.